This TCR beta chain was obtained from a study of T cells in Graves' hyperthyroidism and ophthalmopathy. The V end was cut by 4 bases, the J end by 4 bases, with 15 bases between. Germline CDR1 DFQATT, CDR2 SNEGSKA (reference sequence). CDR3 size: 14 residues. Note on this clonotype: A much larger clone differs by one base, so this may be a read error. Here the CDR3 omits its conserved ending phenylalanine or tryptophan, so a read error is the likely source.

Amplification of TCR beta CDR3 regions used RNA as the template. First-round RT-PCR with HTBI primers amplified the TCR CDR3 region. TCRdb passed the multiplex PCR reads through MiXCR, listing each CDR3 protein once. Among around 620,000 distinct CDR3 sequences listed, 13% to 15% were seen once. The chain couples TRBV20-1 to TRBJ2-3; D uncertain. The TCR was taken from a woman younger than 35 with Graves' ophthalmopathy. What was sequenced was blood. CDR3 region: CSATLNEPADTQYS. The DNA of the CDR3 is TGCAGTGCTACCTTAAACGAGCCGGCAGATACGCAGTATTCT.